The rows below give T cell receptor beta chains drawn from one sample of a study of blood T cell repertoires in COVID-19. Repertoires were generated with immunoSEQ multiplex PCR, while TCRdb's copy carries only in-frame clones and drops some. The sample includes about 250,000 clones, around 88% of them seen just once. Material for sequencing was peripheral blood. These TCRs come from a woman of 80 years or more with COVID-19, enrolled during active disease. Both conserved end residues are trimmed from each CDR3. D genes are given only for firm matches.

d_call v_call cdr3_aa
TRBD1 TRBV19 ASSQGAIYGYT
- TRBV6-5 ASSYSGVTGELF
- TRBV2 ASSERGIGTEAF
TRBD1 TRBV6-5 ASSSSTGDNQPQH
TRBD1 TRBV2 ASSGTPGQRDQPQH
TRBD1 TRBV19 ASSIVQTGEAF
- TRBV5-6 ASRNTGPNTEAF
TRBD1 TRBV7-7 ASSGGQGADTQY
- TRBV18 ASSSSSGFSTEAF
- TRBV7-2 ASSQVRQLGYT
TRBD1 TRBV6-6 ASSPGGASEKLF
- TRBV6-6 ASVDRFGEGKQPQH
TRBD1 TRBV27 ASSVTLGQGEGYT
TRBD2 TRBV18 ASSPAGRETQY
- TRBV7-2 ASSFGSASGNTIY
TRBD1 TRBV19 ASSIQDRVSNGELF
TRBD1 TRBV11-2 ASSLGGQGVVYGYT
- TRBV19 ASSSQMNTEAF
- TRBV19 ASGTQREGDTQY
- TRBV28 ASEPTGLKIYQPQH
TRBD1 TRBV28 ASKQPGTGKDQPQH